This T cell receptor (beta chain) was retrieved from a study of blood T cells in healthy people across ages (dated by TCRdb to the mid-2010s). As for the study more broadly: In model experiments, roughly one uniquely barcoded TCR beta cDNA molecule per two T cells was captured by template switching. Age-related changes in TCR beta repertoire diversity were measured in the study by deep sequencing normalized with unique cDNA molecular identifiers. The donors were split into four age groups: young (average around 15 years), middle-aged (around 40), aged (about 56) and long-lived (approximately 80). To avoid experimental bias, donors of different ages were spread randomly across the sequencing lanes. Two additional independent replicas of 1 million unique cDNA reads from the same blood draw were analyzed for two donors (one aged 18 to 30 and one aged 80 or older).

The germline V gene (reference sequence) sets CDR1 to DFQATT and CDR2 to SNEGSKA. The CDR3, from cysteine to phenylalanine, totals 13 residues. Just CDR3 DNA is preserved here, 39 bases in frame from base 1. Trimming accounts for 8 bases at V and 8 bases at J, while the number of junction bases matched to no gene is 12. Donors were 30 to 45 systemically healthy Caucasian individuals from Russia aged roughly 6 to 90 years. About 10 milliliters of peripheral blood were collected from each donor into EDTA-treated Vacutainer tubes. Ficoll-Paque density-gradient centrifugation was used to isolate PBMCs, with at least 6.5 million per sample. Total RNA was extracted from PBMCs with Trizol reagent, with at least 5.5 micrograms obtained per sample. Naive CD45RAhigh/CD27high T cell percentages were measured by flow cytometry on a PBMC aliquot from every donor. The library was built by means of 5' RACE. Sequencing instrument: Illumina HiSeq 2500. The second PCR ran for roughly 7 to 12 cycles and used a J-beta primer mix along with a sample-barcoded 5' primer. Each TCR beta cDNA molecule received a unique molecular identifier from a template-switch 5' adaptor carrying 12 random nucleotides. At least 2.5 million CDR3-containing paired-end reads were obtained from each sample. First-strand cDNA synthesis was performed from all RNA using the Mint cDNA synthesis kit, with priming by a TRBC-specific oligonucleotide. Following uracil-DNA glycosylase treatment, all cDNA underwent a first 18-cycle PCR with the universal primers M1SS and BC2_uni_R. The published analysis was carried out like this. For normalization, 1 million high-quality reads, each with a distinct molecular identifier, were randomly selected from each sample. Reads with shared molecular identifiers were discarded instead of being binned into consensus sequences. MiTCR, set to a Q25 quality threshold and the strictest error-elimination algorithm, was used for CDR3 identification, clonotype clustering and error correction. A nonparametric unseen species model with Euler transformation was used to estimate a lower bound on total TCR beta diversity. Clones were called with MiXCR by TCRdb after fastp trimmed the public reads at Q25, and only in-frame beta chains were retained. Merged by CDR3 protein, the rows form single entries marked with the most common genes and DNA. The V and J calls, along with clone size, are taken from TCRdb and not from the paper's own processing. The sample table shows hundreds of thousands of distinct CDR3 sequences, and 25% to 30% are seen once. The top ten hold roughly 28% of the sample.

Overall study results and their limits: Donor CMV infection status was unknown, potentially confounding age-related changes in expanded clonotypes. A strong correlation was found between observed TCR beta diversity and the percentage of naive T cells measured by flow cytometry. The long-lived group showed more naive CD4+ T cells, fewer expanded clones and increased TCR diversity than the aged group, suggesting age selection. Bulk unsorted PBMC profiling prevented conclusive comparison of naive and antigen-experienced compartments. Estimates of total diversity based on one million sequenced T cells were considered lower bounds and underestimates. Observed TCR beta diversity per million T cells fell roughly linearly with age, and a significant reduction was already apparent by age roughly 40.

Worth noting for this clonotype: Its antigen has not been determined. No much larger clone is present one base from it, and per-base qualities are unavailable.

The chain uses TRBV20-1 and TRBJ2-1, with 7 bases aligning to TRBD2. The sample comprised blood. This TCR was sampled from a woman aged 70 to 79 in good health. The nucleotide sequence is given as TGCAGTTATACGGGAGGAGGTAGTTATGAGCAGTTCTTC. Protein translation: CSYTGGGSYEQFF.